The 6 T cell receptor beta chains below all came from one sample that was sequenced in a study of blood T cells in healthy people across ages. A J-beta primer mix and a sample-barcoded 5' primer were used in a second PCR of roughly 6 to 12 cycles. TCRdb itself ran the 5' RACE reads through MiXCR, one entry per CDR3 protein. This sample yields 1 million or so distinct CDR3 sequences, of which about 23% are seen a single time; around 0.7% belongs to the top ten. This sample also appeared in a second study, on T cells of mothers and their children.

Sequencing was carried out using blood. These receptors originate from a girl aged 2-10 years in good health.

V usage is TRBV7-9 and J usage is TRBJ2-5; D remains unclear. The CDR3 has 16 residues. The ends were cut back, 2 bases at V and 2 bases at J, with 15 bases in the middle. Germline assignment: CDR1 SEHNR and CDR2 FQNEAQ (reference sequence). CDR3 sequence reads: CASSLMSLPRQETQYF. The DNA for the CDR3 is TGTGCCAGCAGCTTAATGTCCCTGCCGCGTCAAGAGACCCAGTACTTC.

This chain links TRBV19 with TRBJ2-7; no reliable D call. V lost 0 bases and J lost 5, with 11 bases in between. Germline CDR1 and CDR2: LNHDA and SQIVND (reference sequence). The CDR3 runs 14 residues. In DNA form, the CDR3 reads TGTGCCAGTAGTATAGATGCCCTGGCAGACGAGCAGTACTTC. Residues: CASSIDALADEQYF.

This clonotype has just a few counts. This chain uses TRBV20-1 with TRBJ1-6; a possible D gene is TRBD1 (6 bases). Trimming left V 1 base short and J 6 bases short, with 13 bases between. Germline V gene sequence: CDR1 DFQATT, CDR2 SNEGSKA (reference sequence). The CDR3 is 15 residues long. This CDR3 reads CSARAGTRINSPLHF. As DNA, the CDR3 is TGCAGTGCTAGAGCCGGGACACGAATTAATTCACCCCTCCACTTT.

This chain joins TRBV29-1 and TRBJ2-7; TRBD1 matches at 7 bases. V lost 5 bases and J lost 5; bases outside the gene matches: 6. CDR3 length equals 12 residues. Germline V gene data show CDR1 as SQVTM and CDR2 as ANQGSEA. The CDR3 is CSVPNRGNEQYF. The CDR3, as DNA: TGCAGCGTTCCGAACAGGGGTAACGAGCAGTACTTC.

The chain joins TRBV7-6 to TRBJ2-7; D is uncertain. Trimming stripped 5 bases from V and 5 bases from J, with 13 bases between. Germline CDR1 SGHVS, CDR2 FNYEAQ. The CDR3 is 13 residues long. The CDR3 loop is CASSPIPEDEQYF. In DNA, the CDR3 is TGTGCCAGCAGCCCCATACCCGAGGACGAGCAGTACTTC.

V usage is TRBV12-3 or TRBV12-4 and J usage is TRBJ1-4; 11 nucleotides align to TRBD1. Germline trimming cut 4 bases from V and 7 bases from J; bases unmatched to any gene: 5. This CDR3 spans 15 amino acids. The chain's CDR3 is CASSSSGTGGEKLFF. The CDR3 DNA follows: TGTGCCAGCAGTTCCTCCGGGACAGGGGGTGAAAAACTGTTTTTT.